The rows below give T cell receptor beta chains drawn from one sample of a study of blood T cell repertoires in COVID-19. Assay used: immunoSEQ multiplex PCR; TCRdb lists only in-frame clones, some missing. Among 25,000 to 30,000 clones listed, roughly 90% were seen once. The source material was peripheral blood. Receptor source: a human donor in a cohort sampled during active COVID-19. The conserved cysteine and the conserved F or W are not part of the CDR3 here.

v_call	j_call	cdr3_aa
TRBV2	TRBJ1-2	ASSGKTGRPLYGYT
TRBV27	TRBJ2-7	ASSPYRQVYEQY
TRBV11-2	TRBJ2-3	ASSPRTSGGPSTDTQY
TRBV19	TRBJ2-7	ASSIGTSGGILTREQY
TRBV21-1	TRBJ1-6	ASSHHRQATNSPLH
TRBV7-2	TRBJ2-7	ASSLAASGGAYEQY
TRBV7-8	TRBJ2-1	ASSLARLAGRNEQF
TRBV9	TRBJ1-1	ASSVGHLNTEAF
TRBV11-2	TRBJ2-3	ASSPRLAGDGDTQY
TRBV4-1	TRBJ2-1	ASSQDGGAGNEQF
TRBV29-1	TRBJ1-5	SVAVEGGSNQPQH
TRBV7-3	TRBJ2-7	ASSPNGLAGDVLGEQY
TRBV5-1	TRBJ2-7	ASRDLLGTHPFSYEQY
TRBV6-4	TRBJ2-1	ASRQGASFNEQF
TRBV30	TRBJ2-1	AWSNTGSNEQF
TRBV2	TRBJ1-1	AVTGGTEAF
TRBV29-1	TRBJ2-5	SVGTVETQY